The 5 T cell receptor beta chains below come from one sample, sequenced in a study of patients and donors after allogeneic stem cell transplantation. TCRdb used MiXCR to reprocess the RT-PCR reads, holding one entry per CDR3 protein. The table has a few hundred thousand distinct CDR3 sequences, approximately 14% seen once. The sequencing input was blood, either unsorted or a sorted T cell fraction (not recorded which). Every receptor here comes from a human donor who was either an allogeneic HSCT recipient or a stem cell or donor lymphocyte infusion donor (not recorded which). It is not recorded whose cells these are; they may come from a transplant donor.

This sequence joins TRBV20-1 and TRBJ2-7; 7 bases match TRBD1. With V trimmed by 7 bases and J by 4 bases, 7 bases remained unmatched. CDR1 and CDR2 (germline): DFQATT, SNEGSKA (reference sequence). The CDR3 is 12 amino acids. The CDR3 spells CSVSHRGYEQYF. The DNA for the CDR3 is TGCAGTGTCAGCCACAGGGGATACGAGCAGTACTTC.

This clonotype was counted at least ten times. This sequence joins TRBV12-3 or TRBV12-4 and TRBJ1-1; no definite D call. Trimming left V 3 bases short and J 1 base short, with 9 bases between. The CDR3 sequence is 14 residues long. The CDR3 DNA follows: TGTGCCAGCAGTTTTTCCCAGGCGAACACTGAAGCTTTCTTT. Its protein is CASSFSQANTEAFF.

This clonotype has a count of ten or more. The V call is TRBV29-1, the J call TRBJ2-1; 8 bases align to TRBD2. The CDR3 has 12 amino acids. Germline assignment: CDR1 SQVTM and CDR2 ANQGSEA. V gave up 3 bases and J gave up 9 bases; unmatched junction bases: 4. Written as DNA, the CDR3 is TGCAGCGTTGATCGGGGGGGCACTGAGCAGTTCTTC. It translates to CSVDRGGTEQFF.

This clonotype was counted many times. The CDR3 protein is CATSDLYGYTF. CDR3 nucleotides: TGTGCCACCAGTGACCTTTATGGCTACACCTTC. This chain uses TRBV24-1 with TRBJ1-2; D remains ambiguous. Trimming cost V 4 bases and J 5 bases, with 4 bases left between them. This CDR3 is built from 11 residues. Germline V gene sequence: CDR1 KGHDR, CDR2 SFDVKD.

This chain links TRBV21-1 with TRBJ2-7. TRBV21-1 counts as a pseudogene. The CDR3 runs to 13 residues. In DNA, the CDR3 is TGTGCCAGCAGCAGACTCCTGCGAGACGAGCAGTACTTC. Amino acid sequence: CASSRLLRDEQYF.